This is a list of T cell receptor beta chains from one sample in a study of cytomegalovirus exposure and HLA in healthy donors. TCRdb keeps only in-frame clones here, not all; method: immunoSEQ multiplex PCR. The sample carries about 100,000 clones, roughly four fifths recorded once. The sample taken for sequencing was PBMCs. These receptors were obtained from a man in his forties or fifties in good health and CMV-seropositive. The CDR3 runs from the conserved cysteine through the conserved F or W. A D gene is named only where the DNA matches it firmly. Size values are once, few and many counts, or a class for expanded clones, and some rows have none.

TRBJ1-2	-	TRBV6-6	-	CASSSDYGYTF	TGTGCCAGCAGTTCGGACTATGGCTACACCTTC
TRBJ2-7	-	TRBV7-9	-	CASSLAQAAMGYEQYF	TGTGCCAGCAGCTTAGCGCAGGCTGCCATGGGCTACGAGCAGTACTTC
TRBJ1-5	-	TRBV5-1	-	CASSPGNSGNQPQHF	TGCGCCAGCAGCCCAGGGAACTCGGGCAATCAGCCCCAGCATTTT
TRBJ1-1	-	TRBV5-1	-	CASSRDTLNTEAFF	TGCGCCAGCAGTAGGGACACCCTGAACACTGAAGCTTTCTTT
TRBJ2-1	-	TRBV10-3	TRBD2	CAISESGLAGVYNEQFF	TGTGCCATCAGTGAGTCGGGACTAGCGGGGGTCTACAATGAGCAGTTCTTC
TRBJ2-1	few	TRBV27	-	CASSSPGNEQFF	TGTGCCAGCAGTTCCCCCGGCAATGAGCAGTTCTTC
TRBJ2-3	-	TRBV4-1	-	CASSQLLGPSTDTQYF	TGCGCCAGCAGCCAGTTATTGGGCCCTAGCACAGATACGCAGTATTTT
TRBJ1-2	-	TRBV4-1	TRBD1	CASSQDGDRGLGYTF	TGCGCCAGCAGCCAAGATGGTGACAGGGGGCTAGGCTACACCTTC
TRBJ1-2	-	TRBV5-6	-	CASRLLEGYTF	TGTGCCAGCAGGCTCCTCGAGGGCTACACCTTC
TRBJ1-2	few	TRBV9	-	CASSVAGLGYTF	TGTGCCAGCAGCGTAGCTGGGCTTGGCTACACCTTC
TRBJ1-1	-	TRBV27	-	CASSFQGINTEAFF	TGTGCCAGCAGTTTTCAGGGCATTAACACTGAAGCTTTCTTT
TRBJ1-2	few	TRBV5-1	-	CASSPGEFYGYTF	TGCGCCAGCAGCCCAGGGGAATTCTATGGCTACACCTTC
TRBJ2-7	-	TRBV11-2	TRBD2	CASSALAGGTYEQYF	TGTGCCAGCAGCGCCCTAGCGGGAGGTACCTACGAGCAGTACTTC
TRBJ1-6	-	TRBV6-1	TRBD1	CASSERGRGSSYNSPLHF	TGTGCCAGCAGTGAACGCGGCAGGGGGTCATCCTATAATTCACCCCTCCACTTT
TRBJ2-7	-	TRBV30	-	CAWRQADPYEQYF	TGTGCCTGGAGGCAGGCCGACCCCTACGAGCAGTACTTC
TRBJ1-1	-	TRBV4-2	-	CASSQTQDTEAFF	TGTGCCAGCAGCCAGACACAGGATACTGAAGCTTTCTTT
TRBJ2-7	-	TRBV28	-	CASSPRVYEQYF	TGTGCCAGCAGCCCCCGAGTCTACGAGCAGTACTTC
TRBJ1-1	-	TRBV30	-	CAWINLSATEAFF	TGTGCCTGGATAAATCTGAGTGCCACTGAAGCTTTCTTT
TRBJ2-1	-	TRBV28	-	CASSLRSGSYNEQFF	TGTGCCAGCAGTTTAAGGTCAGGATCCTACAATGAGCAGTTCTTC
TRBJ2-1	-	TRBV7-2	TRBD2	CASSLWGVGTSGRYEQFF	TGTGCCAGCAGCTTATGGGGGGTGGGTACTAGCGGGAGATATGAGCAGTTCTTC
TRBJ2-7	-	TRBV5-1	TRBD1	CASSRGQNEQYF	TGCGCCAGCAGCCGGGGACAGAACGAGCAGTACTTC
TRBJ1-3	few	TRBV4-1	TRBD1	CASSQGPGQGFGNTIYF	TGCGCCAGCAGCCAGGGCCCGGGACAGGGTTTTGGAAACACCATATATTTT
TRBJ2-1	-	TRBV9	TRBD2	CASSPQGLAGEYNEQFF	TGTGCCAGCAGCCCACAAGGACTAGCGGGGGAGTACAATGAGCAGTTCTTC
TRBJ1-5	-	TRBV10-2	-	CASSDRVNQPQHF	TGCGCCAGCAGTGACAGGGTCAATCAGCCCCAGCATTTT
TRBJ2-2	-	TRBV7-3	TRBD1	CASSWGTGGSGELFF	TGTGCCAGCAGCTGGGGGACAGGGGGTTCCGGGGAGCTGTTTTTT
TRBJ1-2	-	TRBV5-1	TRBD1	CASSLIQGGSGYTF	TGCGCCAGCAGCCTAATACAGGGGGGAAGTGGCTACACCTTC
TRBJ1-2	-	TRBV29-1	TRBD1	CSTTGDYGYTF	TGCAGCACCACAGGGGACTATGGCTACACCTTC
TRBJ1-1	-	TRBV7-9	-	CASSLTVNTEAFF	TGTGCCAGCAGCTTAACGGTGAACACTGAAGCTTTCTTT
TRBJ1-1	-	TRBV7-8	-	CASTRREGVTEAFF	TGTGCCAGCACCAGGAGGGAGGGAGTCACTGAAGCTTTCTTT
TRBJ1-3	-	TRBV7-8	-	CASSLLAAGAGGNTIYF	TGTGCCAGCAGCCTACTTGCCGCAGGGGCTGGTGGAAACACCATATATTTT
TRBJ2-7	-	TRBV6-6	TRBD2	CASSFLAGYSYEQYF	TGTGCCAGCAGTTTTCTAGCGGGTTACTCCTACGAGCAGTACTTC
TRBJ2-1	few	TRBV2	TRBD2	CASYAGGAEQFF	TGTGCCAGCTACGCGGGAGGGGCTGAGCAGTTCTTC
TRBJ2-5	-	TRBV5-1	-	CASSLDRTAYQETQYF	TGCGCCAGCAGCTTGGACCGGACTGCGTACCAAGAGACCCAGTACTTC
TRBJ2-7	-	TRBV18	TRBD2	CASSPRSVAGKYEQYF	TGTGCCAGCTCACCACGGTCGGTAGCGGGAAAGTACGAGCAGTACTTC
TRBJ1-1	-	TRBV28	-	CASSLGGLMNTEAFF	TGTGCCAGCAGTTTGGGCGGACTAATGAACACTGAAGCTTTCTTT
TRBJ1-4	-	TRBV5-4	TRBD1	CASSPDRVTEKLFF	TGTGCCAGCAGTCCGGACAGGGTGACGGAAAAACTGTTTTTT
TRBJ2-2	once	TRBV5-4	-	CASSLLSGNTGELFF	TGTGCCAGCAGCTTACTATCGGGTAACACCGGGGAGCTGTTTTTT
TRBJ1-2	-	TRBV5-1	TRBD1	CASSMDRGNNGYTF	TGCGCCAGCAGCATGGACAGGGGAAATAATGGCTACACCTTC
TRBJ2-1	-	TRBV6-5	-	CASSYLAHSSYNEQFF	TGTGCCAGCAGTTACTTAGCACATAGCTCCTACAATGAGCAGTTCTTC
TRBJ1-3	few	TRBV10-3	-	CAITSGLGNTIYF	TGTGCCATCACCTCGGGTCTCGGAAACACCATATATTTT
TRBJ2-1	few	TRBV5-4	TRBD1	CASSYRDSSSYNEQFF	TGTGCCAGCAGCTACCGGGACAGCAGCTCCTACAATGAGCAGTTCTTC
TRBJ2-1	-	TRBV18	TRBD2	CASSPGLAGALEQFF	TGTGCCAGCTCACCGGGACTAGCGGGAGCCCTCGAGCAGTTCTTC
TRBJ2-3	few	TRBV28	-	CASAPPDRRSTDTQYF	TGTGCCAGCGCCCCTCCAGACAGGCGGAGCACAGATACGCAGTATTTT
TRBJ2-1	-	TRBV10-3	TRBD2	CAISPLAGLGANEQFF	TGTGCCATCAGTCCCTTAGCGGGCCTTGGGGCCAATGAGCAGTTCTTC
TRBJ2-5	-	TRBV7-6	TRBD2	CASSRYGRLAEETQYF	TGTGCCAGCAGTCGATATGGGAGGCTAGCGGAAGAGACCCAGTACTTC